Below, 31 T cell receptor beta chains from the same sample are listed, as sequenced in a study of T cell repertoires and HLA-DP antigens. Their antigens are not known. Only in-frame clones appear in the TCRdb table, and some are missing; sequencing was by immunoSEQ multiplex PCR. The repertoire holds about 73,000 clones, around 80% seen once, with 1.5% to 2% in the top ten. Sequencing was carried out using CD4+ T cells from PBMCs. These TCRs come from a man between 60 and 75 years old in good health and CMV-seronegative.

The V gene is TRBV10-2, the J gene TRBJ1-4, with 11 positions matching TRBD1. With 6 bases clipped from V and 6 bases from J, the junction kept 0 bases outside the gene matches. This CDR3 has 13 amino acids. Per germline, CDR1 WSHSY and CDR2 SAAADI. The CDR3 spells CASRGQGDEKLFF. In DNA, the CDR3 is TGCGCCAGCAGGGGACAGGGGGATGAAAAACTGTTTTTT.

The V and J genes are TRBV7-6 and TRBJ2-3, with D possibly being TRBD2 (6 bases). The ends were cut back, 4 bases at V and 1 base at J, with 15 bases in the middle. Germline V gene data show CDR1 as SGHVS and CDR2 as FNYEAQ. The CDR3 totals 16 residues. The CDR3 DNA follows: TGTGCCAGCAGCTCGGGACTCTCCCCCGGCACAGATACGCAGTATTTT. Translating gives CASSSGLSPGTDTQYF.

The V gene is TRBV28, the J gene TRBJ1-3, with unresolved D. CDR1 MDHEN and CDR2 SYDVKM come from the germline V gene. The V gene lost 2 bases and the J gene lost 1 base, with 9 bases spanning the gap. The CDR3 length is 15 residues. The CDR3: CASSLHQASGNTIYF. The CDR3 region has the DNA TGTGCCAGCAGTTTACATCAGGCATCTGGAAACACCATATATTTT.

The chain uses TRBV19 and TRBJ1-1, with 7 bases that match TRBD1. The CDR3 contains 12 residues. In germline, CDR1 is LNHDA, CDR2 SQIVND (reference sequence). After removal of 5 bases from V and 6 bases from J, the junction contained 3 bases not matched to a gene. CDR3 sequence reads: CASSVDRAEAFF. The CDR3 region has the DNA TGTGCCAGTAGTGTTGACAGGGCTGAAGCTTTCTTT.

V is TRBV7-9 and J is TRBJ1-5; no firm D call. Trimming left V 5 bases short and J 8 bases short, with 10 bases between. Germline lookup yields CDR1 SEHNR and CDR2 FQNEAQ (reference sequence). The CDR3 sequence is 12 residues long. The CDR3 DNA reads as TGTGCCAGCAGCATTAATTACGAGCCCCAGCATTTT. This translates into CASSINYEPQHF.

This chain joins TRBV7-8 and TRBJ1-2; no definite D call. Germline V gives CDR1 SGHVS, CDR2 FQNEAQ. The CDR3 runs to 14 residues. The ends were cut back, 0 bases at V and 3 bases at J, with 8 bases in the middle. This chain's CDR3 is CASSLAPQDYGYTF. The DNA of the CDR3 is TGTGCCAGCAGCTTAGCGCCTCAGGACTATGGCTACACCTTC.

The chain uses TRBV7-2 and TRBJ2-7, with D tentatively TRBD1 (5 bases). Per germline, CDR1 SGHTA and CDR2 FQGNSA. The CDR3 loop spans 15 amino acids. V lost 1 base and J lost 1, with 11 bases in between. The CDR3, as DNA: TGTGCCAGCAGCTTAGGCGTTGGGGCATCCTACGAGCAGTACGTC. Translation: CASSLGVGASYEQYV.

This chain uses TRBV6-6 with TRBJ1-2; TRBD1 might be the D (6 bases). Germline CDR1 and CDR2: MNHNY and SVGAGI (reference sequence). The V end was cut by 6 bases, the J end by 6 bases, with 14 bases between. The CDR3 is made up of 13 amino acids. Written as DNA, the CDR3 is TGTGCCAGCAGATCAGCAGGGGCCGATGGCTACACCTTC. Amino acid sequence: CASRSAGADGYTF.

This clone was observed a single time. The rearrangement uses TRBV14 and TRBJ2-1; possible D gene TRBD2, 6 bases. The CDR3 length is 16 residues. With 3 bases removed from V and 0 bases from J, the gap between germline ends came to 12 bases. Germline assignment: CDR1 SGHDN and CDR2 FVKESK. The CDR3 loop reads CASSQFGGSSYNEQFF. CDR3 nucleotide sequence: TGTGCCAGCAGCCAGTTTGGGGGGAGCTCCTACAATGAGCAGTTCTTC.

In its sample, this clone was seen once. The J gene is TRBJ2-5, the V gene TRBV7-2; the match to TRBD1 covers 10 bases. The CDR3 is made up of 15 amino acids. V gave up 5 bases and J gave up 5 bases; unmatched junction bases: 8. Germline assignment: CDR1 SGHTA and CDR2 FQGNSA. CDR3 coding DNA: TGTGCCAGCAGCCTGAACGGGGGACAGGGGGAGACCCAGTACTTC. It specifies CASSLNGGQGETQYF.

The rearrangement uses TRBV28 and TRBJ2-7; D ambiguous. Germline V CDR1 and CDR2: MDHEN, SYDVKM. Trimming shortened V by 6 bases and J by 7 bases, and 13 bases separated the two germline ends. The CDR3 consists of 12 residues. The CDR3 reads CASSPSGPEQYF. CDR3 nucleotide sequence: TGTGCCAGCAGCCCAAGTGGACCTGAGCAGTACTTC. Combining the CDR3 with reference TRBV28 and TRBJ2-7 gives the whole variable domain DVKVTQSSRYLVKRTGEKVFLECVQDMDHENMFWYRQDPGLGLRLIYFSYDVKMKEKGDIPEGYSVSREKKERFSLILESASTNQTSMYLCASSPSGPEQYFGPGTRLTVT.

A few counts support this clone. V is TRBV19 and J is TRBJ1-4, with D maybe TRBD1 (6 bases). Trimming removed 6 bases at V and 1 base at J, with 9 bases between. The germline V gene encodes CDR1 LNHDA and CDR2 SQIVND (reference sequence). CDR3 length: 14 amino acids. The CDR3 sequence: CASRTDRTNEKLFF. The DNA of the CDR3 is TGTGCCAGTAGGACGGACAGAACTAATGAAAAACTGTTTTTT. The full variable domain, with the rest looked up from reference TRBV19 and TRBJ1-4, is DGGITQSPKYLFRKEGQNVTLSCEQNLNHDAMYWYRQDPGQGLRLIYYSQIVNDFQKGDIAEGYSVSREKKESFPLTVTSAQKNPTAFYLCASRTDRTNEKLFFGSGTQLSVL.

This clone was seen more than once but under ten times. The genes are TRBV30 and TRBJ1-1; 8 nucleotides align to TRBD1. With V trimmed by 4 bases and J by 4 bases, 5 bases remained unmatched. This CDR3 contains 13 residues. CDR1 and CDR2 (germline): GTSNPN, SVGIG (reference sequence). As DNA, the CDR3 is TGTGCCTGGAATTACAGGGGGACCACTGAAGCTTTCTTT. It encodes CAWNYRGTTEAFF.

The sample holds a few counts of this clone. V is TRBV20-1 and J is TRBJ2-1; D is unresolved. V was shortened by 5 bases and J by 6 bases, with 8 bases between the two germline ends. The CDR3 contains 11 residues. Looked up from germline, CDR1 is DFQATT and CDR2 is SNEGSKA (reference sequence). The CDR3 protein is CSASFFNEQFF. The CDR3 nucleotides are TGCAGTGCTTCCTTCTTCAATGAGCAGTTCTTC.

The chain uses TRBV6-1 and TRBJ2-7; D gene unclear. Trimming removed 8 bases from V and 4 bases from J, with 6 bases in between. CDR3 length: 10 amino acids. Per germline, CDR1 MNHNS and CDR2 SASEGT. The CDR3 bases are TGTGCCAGCGCATTATACGAGCAGTACTTC. Amino acids: CASALYEQYF.

The gene calls are TRBV7-6 and TRBJ2-1; D is undetermined. V lost 5 bases to trimming and J lost 5 bases, with 10 bases between them. The CDR3 contains 13 residues. Germline values: CDR1 SGHVS, CDR2 FNYEAQ. The CDR3 loop is CASSPGPNNEQFF. In DNA, the CDR3 is TGTGCCAGCAGCCCTGGACCCAACAATGAGCAGTTCTTC.

The chain carries TRBV5-5 and TRBJ2-2, with 7 bases aligning to TRBD1. This CDR3 comprises 15 residues. V was pared by 2 bases and J by 5 bases, with 6 bases of the junction left unmatched. Germline loops: CDR1 SGHKS, CDR2 YYEKEE (reference sequence). CDR3 DNA sequence: TGTGCCAGCAGCTTCGCGAGGGGGCGAACCGGGGAGCTGTTTTTT. Residues: CASSFARGRTGELFF.

The rearrangement joins TRBV4-1 to TRBJ2-5; D might be TRBD2 (5 bases). Trimming took off 1 base at V and 3 bases at J, with 12 bases between the two ends. The CDR3 covers 15 residues. Germline CDR1 and CDR2: MGHRA and YSYEKL. The CDR3 loop reads CASSQAKNSEETQYF. The CDR3 coding sequence is TGCGCCAGCAGCCAAGCGAAGAATAGCGAAGAGACCCAGTACTTC.

The chain uses TRBV5-1 and TRBJ1-1, with D uncertain. The CDR3 extends over 14 amino acids. Germline CDR1 and CDR2: SGHRS and YFSETQ. V lost 6 bases to trimming and J lost 0 bases, with 12 bases between them. The CDR3 DNA reads as TGCGCCAGCACCCCGGACGGAATGAACACTGAAGCTTTCTTT. Its protein product is CASTPDGMNTEAFF. The whole variable domain, remainder taken from reference TRBV5-1 and TRBJ1-1, is KAGVTQTPRYLIKTRGQQVTLSCSPISGHRSVSWYQQTPGQGLQFLFEYFSETQRNKGNFPGRFSGRQFSNSRSEMNVSTLELGDSALYLCASTPDGMNTEAFFGQGTRLTVV.

The chain couples TRBV5-1 to TRBJ2-5; no definite D call. In germline, CDR1 is SGHRS, CDR2 YFSETQ. The CDR3 is 13 residues long. V was clipped by 0 bases and J by 1 base, with 4 bases between them. CDR3 sequence: CASSLEGQETQYF. As DNA, the CDR3 is TGCGCCAGCAGCTTGGAGGGCCAAGAGACCCAGTACTTC.

The table lists this clone with a few counts. The chain links TRBV6-1 to TRBJ1-5, with 7 bases fitting TRBD1. Germline V lookup: CDR1 MNHNS, CDR2 SASEGT. The CDR3 length is 14 residues. The V and J ends lost 6 bases and 3 bases, in that order; junction bases with no gene match: 5. As DNA, the CDR3 is TGTGCCAGCAGGGAGGACAGGTTCAATCAGCCCCAGCATTTT. Its translation is CASREDRFNQPQHF.

This chain connects TRBV27 to TRBJ2-3, with 10 bases aligning to TRBD2. The CDR3 is made up of 16 amino acids. The V gene end was trimmed by 4 bases and the J gene end by 6 bases; junction bases not matched to a gene: 10. Germline loops: CDR1 MNHEY, CDR2 SMNVEV (reference sequence). The CDR3 loop is CASSSWTSGKGDTQYF. DNA for the CDR3: TGTGCCAGCAGTTCCTGGACTAGCGGCAAGGGTGATACGCAGTATTTT.

This clone was detected a few times. This CDR3 is also generated by other DNA sequences in the sample. V and J are TRBV2 and TRBJ1-5; 7 bases are a match to TRBD1. CDR1 is SNHLY and CDR2 is FYNNEI in the germline V gene. Losses at the gene ends were 6 bases for V and 4 bases for J; bases not matched to a gene: 3. The CDR3 has 13 residues. The CDR3 region has the DNA TGTGCCAGCAGCGAACAGGGGAATCAGCCCCAGCATTTT. This codes for CASSEQGNQPQHF.

V is TRBV7-3 and J is TRBJ2-2; D assignment may be TRBD1 or TRBD2 (5 bases each). Germline V gene data show CDR1 as SGHTA and CDR2 as FQGTGA. V gave up 2 bases and J gave up 6 bases, with 7 bases separating them. The CDR3 sequence is 13 residues long. The CDR3 DNA follows: TGTGCCAGCAGCTTATTGGGACCCGGGGAGCTGTTTTTT. Its protein product is CASSLLGPGELFF.

The chain links TRBV5-1 to TRBJ1-2; 10 bases match TRBD1. This CDR3 has 15 residues. Per the germline V gene, CDR1 is SGHRS and CDR2 is YFSETQ. V was pared by 6 bases and J by 5 bases, with 10 bases of the junction left unmatched. CDR3 nucleotides: TGCGCCAGCAAAACCGGGACAGGGGCTCGTTATGGCTACACCTTC. Its protein is CASKTGTGARYGYTF.

This chain links TRBV4-1 with TRBJ1-1; the D is unclear. Germline loops: CDR1 MGHRA, CDR2 YSYEKL. The ends were cut back, 4 bases at V and 5 bases at J, with 17 bases in the middle. This CDR3 is built from 15 residues. This CDR3 is CASSPQRDIKTEAFF. CDR3 coding DNA: TGCGCCAGCAGCCCTCAACGAGACATTAAAACTGAAGCTTTCTTT.

The chain couples TRBV28 to TRBJ1-2, with TRBD1 as a possible D gene (5 bases). Germline-derived CDR1 and CDR2 are MDHEN and SYDVKM. This CDR3 has 13 residues. Trimming shortened V by 4 bases and J by 3 bases, and 9 bases separated the two germline ends. In DNA, the CDR3 is TGTGCCAGCAGTTCGACAGTTGACTATGGCTACACCTTC. Its protein is CASSSTVDYGYTF.

The V and J genes are TRBV7-3 and TRBJ2-6; unclear D gene. Trimming cost V 1 base and J 2 bases, with 6 bases left between them. CDR1 is SGHTA, CDR2 FQGTGA, per germline. The CDR3 has 15 amino acids. The CDR3 sequence: CASSLNGPGANVLTF. The CDR3 DNA reads as TGTGCCAGCAGCTTAAACGGACCTGGGGCCAACGTCCTGACTTTC.

J is TRBJ2-7 and V is TRBV19; the D gene could be TRBD1 or TRBD2 (5 bases each). The CDR3 totals 16 residues. V dropped 3 bases and J dropped 0 bases, with 15 bases sitting between them. Germline CDR1 is LNHDA and CDR2 is SQIVND (reference sequence). CDR3 nucleotides: TGTGCCAGTAGTATGTTGAGGGGCCCGAGCTCCTACGAGCAGTACTTC. Its protein product is CASSMLRGPSSYEQYF.

CDR3 region: CASGWAVVAKNIQYF. CDR3 nucleotides: TGTGCTAGTGGTTGGGCGGTGGTAGCCAAAAACATTCAGTACTTC. The chain has TRBV12-5 and TRBJ2-4; D call uncertain. The length of the CDR3 is 15 residues. CDR1 is LGHNT and CDR2 is FRNRAP in the germline V gene. Deletions cut 4 bases from V and 0 bases from J, with 10 bases between.

The rearrangement links TRBV2 to TRBJ1-6; no clear D. V shed 5 bases and J shed 7 bases, with 9 bases lying between them. The CDR3 sequence is 13 residues long. CDR1 is SNHLY and CDR2 is FYNNEI in the germline V gene. This CDR3 is CASSSGLNSPLHF. CDR3 nucleotides: TGTGCCAGCAGTTCGGGCCTGAATTCACCCCTCCACTTT.